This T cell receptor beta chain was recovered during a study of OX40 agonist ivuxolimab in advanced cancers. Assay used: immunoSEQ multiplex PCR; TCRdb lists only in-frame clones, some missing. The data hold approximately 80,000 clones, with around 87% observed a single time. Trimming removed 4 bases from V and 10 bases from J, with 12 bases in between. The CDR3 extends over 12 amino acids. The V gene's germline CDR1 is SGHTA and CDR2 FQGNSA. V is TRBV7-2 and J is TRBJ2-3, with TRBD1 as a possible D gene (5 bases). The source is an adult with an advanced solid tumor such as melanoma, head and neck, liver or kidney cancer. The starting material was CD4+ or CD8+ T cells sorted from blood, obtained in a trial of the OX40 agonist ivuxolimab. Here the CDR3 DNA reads TGTGCCAGCAGCTCCCAGGGTGGCGCGCAGTATTTT. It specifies CASSSQGGAQYF.